The 22 T cell receptor beta chains below come from one sample, sequenced in a study of T-cell memory formation after mild COVID-19. TCRdb recomputed calls from the 5' RACE reads with MiXCR, one row per CDR3 protein. Among 400,000 to 550,000 distinct CDR3 sequences listed, 25% were seen once. The sequenced sample was PBMCs or a T cell subset sorted from them (not recorded which). These TCRs come from an adult woman who had mild COVID-19 (a few samples of this study predate the infection). Cell type and time point are not known.

This clonotype was seen at least ten times. The V gene is TRBV4-1, the J gene TRBJ2-1; TRBD1 agrees at 8 bases. There are 15 residues in the CDR3. After removal of 3 bases from V and 8 bases from J, the junction contained 9 bases not matched to a gene. In germline, CDR1 is MGHRA, CDR2 YSYEKL. The CDR3 here is CASSQKGTGPDEQFF. In DNA form, the CDR3 reads TGCGCCAGCAGCCAGAAGGGGACAGGCCCCGATGAGCAGTTCTTC.

V is TRBV7-2 and J is TRBJ2-7; the match to TRBD2 covers 8 bases. The V gene end was trimmed by 5 bases and the J gene end by 3 bases; junction bases not matched to a gene: 21. This CDR3 region has 19 residues. Germline V gene sequence: CDR1 SGHTA, CDR2 FQGNSA. DNA of the CDR3: TGTGCCAGCAGCGCATACCCCACGACCGGGACTAGACACAGCTACGAGCAGTACTTC. Encoded protein: CASSAYPTTGTRHSYEQYF.

This clonotype has just a few counts. This sequence joins TRBV14 and TRBJ1-2, with D possibly TRBD1 on 5 matching bases. The V gene's germline CDR1 is SGHDN and CDR2 FVKESK. V was pared by 6 bases and J by 4 bases, with 12 bases between. The CDR3 extends over 13 amino acids. DNA for the CDR3: TGTGCCAGCAGTTCCAGGGACGGCTATGGCTACACCTTC. Residues: CASSSRDGYGYTF.

The gene calls are TRBV9 and TRBJ2-3, with 8 bases fitting TRBD1. This CDR3 comprises 15 residues. The V gene's germline CDR1 is SGDLS and CDR2 YYNGEE. V gave up 4 bases and J gave up 3 bases; unmatched junction bases: 7. The CDR3 protein is CASSTQGAGTDTQYF. The CDR3 DNA is TGTGCCAGCAGCACCCAGGGGGCGGGTACAGATACGCAGTATTTT.

The table lists this clonotype with a few counts. The chain joins TRBV30 to TRBJ2-5; TRBD2 matches 8 bases. CDR1 and CDR2 (germline): GTSNPN, SVGIG (reference sequence). V gave up 3 bases and J gave up 1 base; unmatched junction bases: 4. The CDR3 covers 14 residues. The CDR3 region is CAWSRGGTQETQYF. CDR3 bases: TGTGCCTGGAGCCGGGGGGGAACCCAAGAGACCCAGTACTTC.

This clonotype was observed a few times. The chain links TRBV7-2 to TRBJ2-7, with 7 bases lining up with TRBD2. CDR3 length: 16 residues. Germline loops: CDR1 SGHTA, CDR2 FQGNSA. Losses at the gene ends were 5 bases for V and 4 bases for J; bases not matched to a gene: 14. The CDR3 DNA sequence: TGTGCCAGCAGCCGCACGTGGGACCGGGAGGATTACGAGCAGTACTTC. It is translated as CASSRTWDREDYEQYF.

This clonotype was seen a few times. The V and J genes are TRBV6-2 or TRBV6-3 and TRBJ1-1; D unclear. Germline values: CDR1 MNHEY, CDR2 SVGEGT. Trimming took 5 bases from V and 4 from J, leaving 11 bases between them. This CDR3 region has 13 residues. Written as DNA, the CDR3 is TGTGCCAGCAGTGCTTGGGTGGGCACTGAAGCTTTCTTT. Translating gives CASSAWVGTEAFF.

The chain recombines TRBV7-6 with TRBJ2-1; possibly TRBD2 for D (5 bases). CDR1 is SGHVS and CDR2 is FNYEAQ in the germline V gene. The CDR3 runs to 15 residues. Between the trimmed V and J ends, which lost 2 bases and 9 bases, there was a span of 17 bases. As DNA, the CDR3 is TGTGCCAGCAGCTTATGGGTCGATGGCGGGTTTGAGCAGTTCTTC. It codes for CASSLWVDGGFEQFF.

This clonotype was observed a few times. V usage is TRBV4-3 and J usage is TRBJ2-7; the D is unclear. The V and J ends lost 0 bases and 9 bases respectively, with 12 bases between them. The CDR3 has 13 amino acids. Germline CDR1 LGHNA, CDR2 YSLEER. The CDR3 DNA sequence: TGCGCCAGCAGCCAAGATACGACCCTAGGGCAGTACTTC. This codes for CASSQDTTLGQYF.

This chain joins TRBV6-2 or TRBV6-3 and TRBJ2-2; TRBD1 agrees at 7 bases. The CDR3 is 15 residues long. With 4 bases clipped from V and 4 bases from J, the junction kept 6 bases outside the gene matches. Germline V gene lookup returns CDR1 MNHEY and CDR2 SVGEGT. The chain's CDR3 is CASSFGTVLTGELFF. The CDR3 bases are TGTGCCAGCAGTTTCGGGACAGTCCTCACCGGGGAGCTGTTTTTT.

This chain uses TRBV24-1 with TRBJ2-1; a possible D gene is TRBD2 (6 bases). Trimming took 4 bases from V and 2 from J, leaving 17 bases between them. The germline V gene has CDR1 KGHDR and CDR2 SFDVKD. This CDR3 region has 17 residues. The CDR3 DNA reads as TGTGCCACCAGTGACTCCAGGACTACCCGACCCTACAATGAGCAGTTCTTC. Its protein product is CATSDSRTTRPYNEQFF.

The J gene is TRBJ2-7, the V gene TRBV3-1, with 10 bases lining up with TRBD2. The CDR3 has 17 residues. The V gene's germline CDR1 is LGHDT and CDR2 YNNKEL (reference sequence). V lost 0 bases, J lost 1 base, and 6 bases stayed unmatched. The CDR3 coding sequence is TGTGCCAGCAGCCAAGATTTTAGCGGGAGGACATCCTACGAGCAGTACTTC. This gives the protein CASSQDFSGRTSYEQYF.

This clonotype was observed a few times. CDR3 in amino acids: CASSARGGQDTQYF. In DNA, the CDR3 is TGCGCCAGCAGCGCACGGGGGGGCCAAGATACGCAGTATTTT. This chain joins TRBV5-1 and TRBJ2-3; 8 positions match TRBD2. CDR3 length equals 14 residues. V gave up 4 bases and J gave up 5 bases; unmatched junction bases: 6. The germline gives CDR1 SGHRS, CDR2 YFSETQ.

The V call is TRBV2, the J call TRBJ2-5, with TRBD1 matching 8 bases. The V gene's germline CDR1 is SNHLY and CDR2 FYNNEI. J was trimmed by 5 bases and V by 5 bases; bases with no gene match: 4. The CDR3 runs 13 residues. CDR3 DNA: TGTGCCAGCAGTATTCACAGGGGGGAGACCCAGTACTTC. This codes for CASSIHRGETQYF.

The CDR3 is CASSSQAGGETQYF. CDR3 DNA: TGTGCCAGCAGCTCACAAGCGGGGGGAGAGACCCAGTACTTC. V gene TRBV7-2 combines with J gene TRBJ2-5; TRBD2 agrees at 9 bases. This CDR3 region has 14 residues. J gave up 4 bases and V 4 bases, and 4 bases lay outside the gene matches. Germline V CDR1 and CDR2: SGHTA, FQGNSA.

In this sample, this clonotype turned up a few times. The chain uses TRBV12-3 or TRBV12-4 and TRBJ2-1; 10 bases line up with TRBD2. The CDR3 length is 16 residues. Trimming took 4 bases from V and 1 from J; bases not matched to a gene: 4. The CDR3 sequence is CASSSKAGGSYNEQFF. In DNA, the CDR3 is TGTGCCAGCAGTTCCAAAGCGGGGGGGTCCTACAATGAGCAGTTCTTC.

This clonotype was counted only a few times. The chain couples TRBV6-6 to TRBJ1-2; TRBD1 is a possible D gene (6 bases). The V end was cut by 2 bases, the J end by 6 bases, with 13 bases between. CDR1 is MNHNY and CDR2 is SVGAGI in the germline V gene (reference sequence). The CDR3 is made up of 14 amino acids. The DNA for the CDR3 is TGTGCCAGCAGTTACCAGCAGGGGTACGATGGCTACACCTTC. It codes for CASSYQQGYDGYTF.

The V and J genes are TRBV7-9 and TRBJ2-1, with TRBD2 matching over 11 bases. The CDR3 extends over 18 amino acids. The trim removed 5 bases at V and 8 bases at J, leaving 17 bases unmatched. The germline gives CDR1 SEHNR, CDR2 FQNEAQ (reference sequence). The CDR3 coding sequence is TGTGCCAGCAGCACGGACCTACCACTAGCGGGAGAATGGTATGAGCAGTTCTTC. Translation: CASSTDLPLAGEWYEQFF.

This clonotype was seen only a few times. The V and J genes are TRBV9 and TRBJ1-3; D unclear. Deletions cut 1 base from V and 0 bases from J, with 11 bases between. CDR1 is SGDLS, CDR2 YYNGEE, per germline. The length of the CDR3 is 16 residues. CDR3 in amino acids: CASSVKYSPSGNTIYF. CDR3 sequence (DNA): TGTGCCAGCAGCGTAAAGTATTCCCCCTCTGGAAACACCATATATTTT.

This clonotype was seen once. CDR3 nucleotides: TGTGCCAGCAGCTCGGGGGAGGAGACCCAGTACTTC. Translation: CASSSGEETQYF. V is TRBV7-9 and J is TRBJ2-5; a weak D match, TRBD2 (6 bases). Trimming left V 4 bases short and J 5 bases short, with 8 bases between. CDR3 size: 12 residues. Germline assignment: CDR1 SEHNR and CDR2 FQNEAQ (reference sequence).

The sample holds a few counts of this clonotype. The V and J genes are TRBV18 and TRBJ2-5, with D hard to call. The CDR3 runs 13 residues. V gave up 6 bases and J gave up 5 bases, with 13 bases separating them. Germline assignment: CDR1 KGHSH and CDR2 LQKENI. The CDR3 is CASSIGNGETQYF. The CDR3 nucleotides are TGTGCCAGCTCCATTGGAAACGGGGAGACCCAGTACTTC. Full variable domain (missing parts from reference TRBV18 and TRBJ2-5): NAGVMQNPRHLVRRRGQEARLRCSPMKGHSHVYWYRQLPEEGLKFMVYLQKENIIDESGMPKERFSAEFPKEGPSILRIQQVVRGDSAAYFCASSIGNGETQYFGPGTRLLVL.

Only a few counts were recorded for this clonotype. The chain carries TRBV12-3 or TRBV12-4 and TRBJ1-4, with TRBD1 as a possible D gene (6 bases). V dropped 4 bases and J dropped 6 bases, with 21 bases sitting between them. The CDR3 sequence is 17 residues long. The CDR3 nucleotides read TGTGCCAGCAGTTGGAGCGAGTGGGGGGCGTTTTATGAAAAACTGTTTTTT. Translation: CASSWSEWGAFYEKLFF.